This T cell receptor (beta chain) was captured in a study of blood T cell repertoires in COVID-19. Under the authors' procedure: Reference gene primer amplification gave nucleated cell count estimates. Sequenced by immunoSEQ multiplex PCR; TCRdb stores in-frame clones only, minus some. Clone size and the V and J calls come from that table; the DNA yielded D and trimming. The sample consists of 75,000 to 90,000 clones, 75% to 90% of them appearing once. The CDR3 runs to 14 residues. From germline, CDR1 is SGHTA and CDR2 FQGNSA. V shed 4 bases, J shed 5 bases, and the junction held 5 bases outside the gene matches. This clone showed up just once.

Material for sequencing was peripheral blood. The receptor was isolated from a human donor in a cohort sampled during active COVID-19. The J gene is TRBJ2-3, the V gene TRBV7-2; TRBD1 aligns across 8 bases. The CDR3 DNA sequence: TGTGCCAGCAGCTATGGGACAGGAGGAGATACGCAGTATTTT. This gives the protein CASSYGTGGDTQYF.